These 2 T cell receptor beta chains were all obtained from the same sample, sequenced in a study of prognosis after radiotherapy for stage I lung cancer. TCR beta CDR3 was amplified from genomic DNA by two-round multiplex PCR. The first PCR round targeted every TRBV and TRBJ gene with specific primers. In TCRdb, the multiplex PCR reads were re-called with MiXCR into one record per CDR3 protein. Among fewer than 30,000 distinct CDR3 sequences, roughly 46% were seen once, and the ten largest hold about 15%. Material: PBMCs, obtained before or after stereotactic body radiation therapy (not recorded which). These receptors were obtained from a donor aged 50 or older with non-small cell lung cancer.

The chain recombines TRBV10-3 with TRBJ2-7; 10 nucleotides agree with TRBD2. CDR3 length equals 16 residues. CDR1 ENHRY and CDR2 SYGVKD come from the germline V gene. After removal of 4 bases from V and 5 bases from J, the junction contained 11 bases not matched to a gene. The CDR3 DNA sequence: TGTGCCATCAGTGCATCGGAGGGACTAGCGTCGGACGAGCAGTACTTC. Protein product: CAISASEGLASDEQYF.

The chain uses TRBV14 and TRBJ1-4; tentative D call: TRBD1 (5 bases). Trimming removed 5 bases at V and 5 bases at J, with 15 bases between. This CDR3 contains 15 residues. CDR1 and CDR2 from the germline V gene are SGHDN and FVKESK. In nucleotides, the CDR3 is TGTGCCAGCAGCAACTTCGGGGCCCAGAATGAAAAACTGTTTTTT. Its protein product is CASSNFGAQNEKLFF.